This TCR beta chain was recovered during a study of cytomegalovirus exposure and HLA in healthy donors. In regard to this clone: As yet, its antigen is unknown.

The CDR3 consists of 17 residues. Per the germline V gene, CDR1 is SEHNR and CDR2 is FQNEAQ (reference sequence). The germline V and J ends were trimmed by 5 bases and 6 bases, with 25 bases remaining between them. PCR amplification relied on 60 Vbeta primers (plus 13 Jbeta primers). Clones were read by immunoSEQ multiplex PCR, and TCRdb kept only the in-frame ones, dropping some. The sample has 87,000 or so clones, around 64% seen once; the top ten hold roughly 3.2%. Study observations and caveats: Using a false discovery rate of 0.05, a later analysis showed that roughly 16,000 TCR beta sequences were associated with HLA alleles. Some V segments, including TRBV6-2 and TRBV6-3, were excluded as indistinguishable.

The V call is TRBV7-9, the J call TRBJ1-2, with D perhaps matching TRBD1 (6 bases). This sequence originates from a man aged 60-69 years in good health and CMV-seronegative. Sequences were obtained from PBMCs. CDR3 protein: CASSHGGRGTFRDGYTF. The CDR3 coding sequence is TGTGCCAGCAGCCATGGAGGCAGGGGAACCTTTCGAGATGGCTACACCTTC.